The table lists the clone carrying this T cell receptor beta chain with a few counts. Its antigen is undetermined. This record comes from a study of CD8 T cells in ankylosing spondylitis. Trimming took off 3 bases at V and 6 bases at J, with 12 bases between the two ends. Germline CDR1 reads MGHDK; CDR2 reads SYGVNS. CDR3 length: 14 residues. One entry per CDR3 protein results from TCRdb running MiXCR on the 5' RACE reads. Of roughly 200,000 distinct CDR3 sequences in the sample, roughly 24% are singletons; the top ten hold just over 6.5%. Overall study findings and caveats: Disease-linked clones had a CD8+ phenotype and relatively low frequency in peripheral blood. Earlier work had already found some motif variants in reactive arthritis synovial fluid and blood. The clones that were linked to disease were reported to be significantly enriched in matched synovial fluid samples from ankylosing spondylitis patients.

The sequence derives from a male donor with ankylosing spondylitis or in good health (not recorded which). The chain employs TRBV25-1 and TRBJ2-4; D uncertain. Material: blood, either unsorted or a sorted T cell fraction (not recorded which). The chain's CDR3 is CASSDSAGVNIQYF. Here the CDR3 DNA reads TGTGCCAGCAGTGATTCCGCCGGAGTAAACATTCAGTACTTC.